These 27 T cell receptor beta chains originate from one sample sequenced in a study of CD8 T cells in Susac syndrome. Random hexamers were used to reverse transcribe the RNA input (about 0.45 to 1 ug). TCRdb reprocessed the immunoSEQ multiplex PCR reads via MiXCR and lists one record per CDR3 protein. This table has hundreds of thousands of distinct CDR3 sequences, about 96% appearing once. The specimen sequenced was CD4+ T cells from PBMCs. The receptors derive from a human donor with Susac syndrome.

V is TRBV30 and J is TRBJ2-5; TRBD1 agrees at 8 bases. Trimming cost V 5 bases and J 10 bases; bases outside gene matches: 9. The CDR3 is 12 amino acids. The germline V gene encodes CDR1 GTSNPN and CDR2 SVGIG (reference sequence). CDR3 amino acids: CAWGTGLKDQYF. For the CDR3, the DNA is TGTGCCTGGGGGACAGGCCTTAAGGACCAGTACTTC.

The rearrangement joins TRBV29-1 to TRBJ1-1, with D unresolved. Trimming removed 6 bases from V and 4 bases from J, with 18 bases in between. The V gene's germline CDR1 is SQVTM and CDR2 ANQGSEA. The CDR3 has 14 amino acids. The CDR3 region is CSVGGKGSITEAFF. In DNA, the CDR3 is TGCAGCGTGGGAGGGAAGGGCTCCATCACTGAAGCTTTCTTT.

The chain is built from TRBV23-1 and TRBJ1-5; the D is unclear. TRBV23-1 is recorded as an ORF, its role being uncertain. This CDR3 has 9 residues. The V end was cut by 9 bases, the J end by 4 bases, with 1 base between. CDR3 amino acids: CARNQPQHF. The CDR3 coding sequence is TGCGCCAGAAATCAGCCCCAGCATTTT.

This chain links TRBV4-1 with TRBJ2-1; no reliable D call. Germline assignment: CDR1 MGHRA and CDR2 YSYEKL. V dropped 0 bases and J dropped 9 bases, with 6 bases sitting between them. This CDR3 has 12 amino acids. CDR3 bases: TGCGCCAGCAGCCAAGAGATAGGTGAGCAGTTCTTC. Translated: CASSQEIGEQFF.

V and J are TRBV28 and TRBJ2-7; no firm D call. CDR1 is MDHEN, CDR2 SYDVKM, per germline. The CDR3 sequence is 8 residues long. The CDR3 nucleotides read TGTCTCGTGGGCGAGCAGTACTTC. It yields the protein CLVGEQYF.

V usage is TRBV12-3 or TRBV12-4 and J usage is TRBJ2-1; 10 bases are a match to TRBD2. The ends lost 5 bases at V and 9 bases at J; junction bases unmatched: 13. The CDR3 extends over 16 amino acids. The CDR3 DNA is TGTGCCAGCAGTACAGATCTAGCGGGAGTTCAGGGTGAGCAGTTCTTC. It yields the protein CASSTDLAGVQGEQFF.

The rearrangement links TRBV29-1 to TRBJ2-5; D not resolved. CDR1 SQVTM and CDR2 ANQGSEA come from the germline V gene. CDR3 size: 13 residues. Trimming left V 8 bases short and J 1 base short, with 14 bases between. The CDR3 loop is CSSRLSGQETQYF. Written as DNA, the CDR3 is TGCAGCTCCCGTTTATCCGGCCAAGAGACCCAGTACTTC.

This sequence joins TRBV20-1 and TRBJ1-2; the match to TRBD1 covers 8 bases. Germline values: CDR1 DFQATT, CDR2 SNEGSKA (reference sequence). This CDR3 comprises 14 residues. V trimming: 6 bases; J trimming: 8 bases; junction bases outside the gene matches: 14. CDR3 DNA sequence: TGCAGTGCCCCGCCTGCGGACAGGGTTGGCGGCTACACCTTC. It translates to CSAPPADRVGGYTF.

The chain uses TRBV30 and TRBJ2-1, with D tentatively TRBD2 (5 bases). V was trimmed by 3 bases and J by 8 bases, leaving 11 bases between them. Germline CDR1 and CDR2: GTSNPN and SVGIG (reference sequence). This CDR3 is 12 amino acids long. CDR3 protein: CAWSRDRDEQFF. CDR3 DNA sequence: TGTGCCTGGAGCCGGGATAGGGATGAGCAGTTCTTC.

This sequence joins TRBV30 and TRBJ2-2; D unresolved. The CDR3 runs 13 residues. The ends were cut back, 5 bases at V and 10 bases at J, with 17 bases in the middle. Germline values: CDR1 GTSNPN, CDR2 SVGIG (reference sequence). The CDR3 loop reads CAWGKSLHQELFF. CDR3 bases: TGTGCCTGGGGAAAATCGCTCCACCAGGAGCTGTTTTTT. Drawing the rest from reference TRBV30 and TRBJ2-2, the complete variable domain is SQTIHQWPATLVQPVGSPLSLECTVEGTSNPNLYWYRQAAGRGLQLLFYSVGIGQISSEVPQNLSASRPQDRQFILSSKKLLLSDSGFYLCAWGKSLHQELFFGEGSRLTVL.

The chain recombines TRBV5-1 with TRBJ2-3; D may be TRBD2 (6 bases). V lost 0 bases, J lost 7 bases, and 9 bases lay in between. The CDR3 consists of 13 residues. Germline CDR1 and CDR2: SGHRS and YFSETQ. CDR3 coding DNA: TGCGCCAGCAGCTTGGCGCGGGGTAATACGCAGTATTTT. Protein: CASSLARGNTQYF.

This clonotype was counted a single time. This chain links TRBV21-1 with TRBJ2-7; the table gives TRBD2 as D, unverified against the DNA. TRBV21-1 is a recognized pseudogene. The length of the CDR3 is 18 residues. CDR3 DNA sequence: TGTGCCACCCAATCCAACCCTCACCGACATCAAACACCCTACGAGCAGTACTTC. This gives the protein CATQSNPHRHQTPYEQYF.

The chain joins TRBV9 to TRBJ2-4, with D possibly TRBD2 on 6 matching bases. Germline V CDR1 and CDR2: SGDLS, YYNGEE. Trimming pared 3 bases from V and 9 bases from J, leaving 16 bases between. This CDR3 region has 14 residues. The CDR3, as DNA: TGTGCCAGCAGCGGGGGGGTCTCATCGGGCATTCAGTACTTC. Translated: CASSGGVSSGIQYF.

The chain couples TRBV28 to TRBJ1-2; tentatively, D is TRBD1 (5 bases). Trimming took 5 bases from V and 3 from J, leaving 10 bases between them. The CDR3 runs to 13 residues. Germline values: CDR1 MDHEN, CDR2 SYDVKM. Written as DNA, the CDR3 is TGTGCCAGCAGTCCCAGGGTATACTATGGCTACACCTTC. Translating gives CASSPRVYYGYTF.

The chain joins TRBV7-9 to TRBJ1-1, with 7 bases matching TRBD1. The CDR3 spans 13 residues. Germline-derived CDR1 and CDR2 are SEHNR and FQNEAQ (reference sequence). The trim removed 4 bases at V and 5 bases at J, leaving 4 bases unmatched. DNA of the CDR3: TGTGCCAGCAGCTCCACGGGACAGACTGAAGCTTTCTTT. Translation: CASSSTGQTEAFF.

CDR3 in amino acids: CASRMDRPNTEAFF. CDR3 in DNA: TGTGCCAGCAGAATGGACAGACCGAACACTGAAGCTTTCTTT. The chain recombines TRBV7-9 with TRBJ1-1, with D perhaps TRBD1 (6 bases). CDR1 is SEHNR, CDR2 FQNEAQ, per germline (reference sequence). Trimming took 6 bases from V and 1 from J, leaving 12 bases between them. CDR3 size: 14 residues.

This clonotype was detected once. The chain has TRBV20-1 and TRBJ1-1, with D possibly matching TRBD1 (6 bases). Germline-derived CDR1 and CDR2 are DFQATT and SNEGSKA (reference sequence). The CDR3 consists of 11 residues. V was shortened by 2 bases and J by 11 bases, with 12 bases between the two germline ends. The CDR3 here is CSARTGPGAFF. In DNA, the CDR3 is TGCAGTGCTAGAACAGGGCCAGGGGCTTTCTTT.

The rearrangement joins TRBV28 to TRBJ2-7; D is undetermined. CDR3 size: 16 residues. Germline V gene sequence: CDR1 MDHEN, CDR2 SYDVKM. V was trimmed by 4 bases and J by 3 bases, leaving 19 bases between them. In nucleotides, the CDR3 is TGTGCCAGCAGTTCGGGTGGCATTGGCGATTACTACGAGCAGTACTTC. Translated: CASSSGGIGDYYEQYF. The whole variable domain, filled in from reference TRBV28 and TRBJ2-7, reads DVKVTQSSRYLVKRTGEKVFLECVQDMDHENMFWYRQDPGLGLRLIYFSYDVKMKEKGDIPEGYSVSREKKERFSLILESASTNQTSMYLCASSSGGIGDYYEQYFGPGTRLTVT.

The chain uses TRBV5-6 and TRBJ2-1, with D unclear. CDR3 length: 14 amino acids. The V gene's germline CDR1 is SGHDT and CDR2 YYEEEE. V was pared by 5 bases and J by 1 base, with 10 bases between. CDR3 amino acids: CASSSLESYNEQFF. Written as DNA, the CDR3 is TGTGCCAGCAGTTCGTTAGAATCCTACAATGAGCAGTTCTTC.

The J gene is TRBJ2-3, the V gene TRBV7-2; tentatively, D is TRBD2 (6 bases). V gave up 6 bases and J gave up 1 base, with 11 bases separating them. The length of the CDR3 is 14 residues. Per the germline V gene, CDR1 is SGHTA and CDR2 is FQGNSA. The chain's CDR3 is CASRLPGGTDTQYF. In DNA form, the CDR3 reads TGTGCCAGCAGACTCCCGGGGGGCACAGATACGCAGTATTTT.

J is TRBJ2-3 and V is TRBV20-1; D is possibly TRBD1 (6 bases). V shed 7 bases and J shed 3 bases, with 17 bases lying between them. The CDR3 is made up of 14 amino acids. CDR1 is DFQATT, CDR2 SNEGSKA, per germline (reference sequence). The CDR3 sequence is CSGNAGVQTDTQYF. CDR3 coding DNA: TGCAGTGGGAATGCAGGGGTTCAGACAGATACGCAGTATTTT.

The chain uses TRBV18 and TRBJ1-2; D remains unclear. Germline V gives CDR1 KGHSH, CDR2 LQKENI. Trimming shortened V by 3 bases and J by 3 bases, and 11 bases separated the two germline ends. This CDR3 is 14 amino acids long. CDR3 amino acids: CASSPLQPHYGYTF. CDR3 DNA sequence: TGTGCCAGCTCACCCCTGCAGCCCCACTATGGCTACACCTTC.

The chain employs TRBV3-1 and TRBJ2-5; 7 bases match TRBD1. The CDR3 runs to 14 residues. J lost 4 bases, V lost 1 base, and 3 bases had no gene match. Per germline, CDR1 LGHDT and CDR2 YNNKEL (reference sequence). The CDR3 loop is CASSQVRGPETQYF. Written as DNA, the CDR3 is TGTGCCAGCAGCCAAGTGAGGGGGCCAGAGACCCAGTACTTC.

This chain uses TRBV28 with TRBJ2-5; TRBD1 or TRBD2 may be the D gene (5 bases each). V was trimmed by 4 bases and J by 4 bases, leaving 16 bases between them. The CDR3 runs to 15 residues. Looked up from germline, CDR1 is MDHEN and CDR2 is SYDVKM. CDR3 DNA sequence: TGTGCCAGCAGTTCCGCGAGAGGGGCACGAGAGACCCAGTACTTC. Translation gives CASSSARGARETQYF.

This clonotype was observed once. This chain connects TRBV6-5 to TRBJ2-7, with 8 positions matching TRBD1. The ends lost 0 bases at V and 5 bases at J; junction bases unmatched: 6. CDR1 is MNHEY and CDR2 is SVGAGI in the germline V gene. This CDR3 has 15 amino acids. This chain's CDR3 is CASSYSGQALDEQYF. CDR3 nucleotide sequence: TGTGCCAGCAGTTACTCGGGACAGGCGCTGGACGAGCAGTACTTC.

The genes are TRBV20-1 and TRBJ2-3, with D perhaps matching TRBD2 (5 bases). There are 16 residues in the CDR3. CDR1 DFQATT and CDR2 SNEGSKA come from the germline V gene (reference sequence). Trimming pared 0 bases from V and 2 bases from J, leaving 15 bases between. The DNA for the CDR3 is TGCAGTGCTAGAGAATATTTACTAGAGGCCACAGATACGCAGTATTTT. This codes for CSAREYLLEATDTQYF.

DNA of the CDR3: TGCGCCAGCTCCTCGGTCGGGCGGAATAGCACAGATACGCAGTATTTT. It specifies CASSSVGRNSTDTQYF. The chain uses TRBV4-1 and TRBJ2-3, with D unclear. Trimming cost V 8 bases and J 0 bases, with 18 bases left between them. This CDR3 has 16 amino acids. Germline CDR1 and CDR2: MGHRA and YSYEKL.